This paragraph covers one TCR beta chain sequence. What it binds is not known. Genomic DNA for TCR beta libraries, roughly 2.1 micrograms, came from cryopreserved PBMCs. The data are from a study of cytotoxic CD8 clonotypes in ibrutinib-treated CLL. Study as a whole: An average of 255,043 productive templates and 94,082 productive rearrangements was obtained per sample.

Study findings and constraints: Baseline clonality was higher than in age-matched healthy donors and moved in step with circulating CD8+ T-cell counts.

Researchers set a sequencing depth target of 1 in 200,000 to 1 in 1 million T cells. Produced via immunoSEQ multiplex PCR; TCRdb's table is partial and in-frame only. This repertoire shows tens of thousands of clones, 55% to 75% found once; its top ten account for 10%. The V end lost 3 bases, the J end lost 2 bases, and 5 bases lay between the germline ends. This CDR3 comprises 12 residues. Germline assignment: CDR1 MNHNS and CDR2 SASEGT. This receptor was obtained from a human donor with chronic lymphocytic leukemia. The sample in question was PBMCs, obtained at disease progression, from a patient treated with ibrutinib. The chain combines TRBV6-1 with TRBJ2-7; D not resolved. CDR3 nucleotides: TGTGCCAGCAGTGACCGGCCCTACGAGCAGTACTTC. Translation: CASSDRPYEQYF.